The present T cell receptor beta chain was sequenced within a study of T cell responses to AZD1222 COVID-19 vaccine (dated by TCRdb to the early 2020s). With regard to the full study: AZD1222 recipients with second doses at about 4 weeks or about 12 weeks were pooled, because spike-specific TCR depth and breadth did not differ between schedules. TCR sequencing covered some 250 trial participants: around 210 given two doses of AZD1222 and 26 given two doses of MenACWY control vaccine. Trial participants were enrolled by age into subgroups of 18-55, 56-69 and 70-plus years, and roughly 160, 29 and 62 TCR-sequenced participants, respectively, were included in these subgroups. Study-wide findings and limitations: After two AZD1222 doses, spike-specific TCR breadth and depth were significantly higher than at day 0 and than in MenACWY recipients. The vaccine-associated CD4 TCRs covered the entire spike protein, and the dominant responses fell in regions 160-218 and 743-854. Conclusions about previously exposed vaccinees were limited because only six AZD1222 recipients were SARS-CoV-2 seropositive at baseline. Participants were mostly white British and included more females than males, and it was suggested by the authors that clonal diversity may have been underestimated. Because no day 14 peak-response samples were available, the repertoires could be characterized only after the peak T cell response. Reportedly, almost half of the unique spike-specific TCRs recognized epitopes lying outside the regions that are mutated in the B.1.351 and B.1.1.7 variants. In the small 56-69-year group, the increase in depth fell short of significance, most likely because of low power.

The germline V gene gives CDR1 as MDHEN and CDR2 as SYDVKM. The CDR3 runs 13 residues from the cysteine to the phenylalanine. The only DNA kept is the CDR3, 39 bases in frame from the first base. V loses 1 base, J loses 8 bases, and the germline ends lie 11 bases apart. The CDR3 regions of human TCRbeta chains were analyzed by immunosequencing. The study's own analysis went as follows. Repertoire TCRs were checked for matches against a reference library of SARS-CoV-2-specific TCRs that had been generated using the MIRA antigen-specificity platform. Breadth meant the fraction of unique TCRs that were SARS-CoV-2-associated, whereas depth meant the fraction of total T cells that were SARS-CoV-2-associated. Each spike-specific TCR was assigned to its reactive spike region and to a CD4 or CD8 class using the MIRA data. Log10-transformed breadth and depth values were compared by one-way ANOVA with Sidak's multiple comparisons tests. The table was pulled from immuneACCESS by TCRdb, which kept in-frame rearrangements only. Such tables lose some clones; where checked, under half of the loss comes from unresolved V genes, and the rest has no known cause. That table furnishes V, J and clone size, whereas the DNA furnished D and trimming. The sample data list about 140,000 clones, and under 95% of these were observed just once. The top ten hold 2.8% of the sample.

This specimen's time point label, per the study, means: baseline before first vaccination. Vaccinee samples came from UK trials COV001 and COV002, including a single-blind randomized controlled phase 2/3 trial of AZD1222 (ChAdOx1 nCoV-19) in healthy adults. For TCRbeta chain sequencing, PBMC samples from trial participants were taken at day 0 and at day 28 after the second dose. Concerning this clone: Its antigen is not yet known. One base away there is no much larger clone; base qualities are not given.

Recombination connected TRBV28 to TRBJ1-2; perhaps TRBD1 is the D gene, with 5 bases matching. This TCR derives from an adult in good health. Sequenced material: peripheral blood, taken on day 0 of AZD1222 vaccination. The nucleotides are TGTGCCAGCAGTTTATTGGGGCAGATAGGCTACACCTTC. Its amino acids are CASSLLGQIGYTF.